Below, 26 T cell receptor beta chains from the same sample are listed, as sequenced in a study of blood T cells in healthy people across ages. Together with a sample-barcoded 5' primer, a J-beta primer mix was included in a second PCR lasting about 7 to 11 cycles. TCRdb reprocessed the 5' RACE reads with MiXCR, giving one entry per CDR3 protein. The repertoire includes some 900,000 distinct CDR3 sequences, around 46% of them detected once, and roughly 13% sits in the top ten. Material for sequencing was blood. These receptors were taken from a man aged 30 to 45 in good health.

This clonotype was detected a few times. V gene TRBV27 combines with J gene TRBJ1-3, with no clear D. The CDR3 has 14 amino acids. V shed 4 bases and J shed 0 bases, with 7 bases lying between them. Germline V lookup: CDR1 MNHEY, CDR2 SMNVEV (reference sequence). CDR3: CASSSDSSGNTIYF. As DNA, the CDR3 is TGTGCCAGCAGTTCGGACTCCTCTGGAAACACCATATATTTT.

The chain joins TRBV7-2 to TRBJ2-3; 9 bases are shared with TRBD2. J lost 2 bases, V lost 2 bases, and 5 bases had no gene match. CDR3 length: 16 residues. Germline V gene data show CDR1 as SGHTA and CDR2 as FQGNSA. This chain's CDR3 is CASSLSAGGLTDTQYF. The CDR3 DNA reads as TGTGCCAGCAGCTTATCGGCGGGGGGGCTCACAGATACGCAGTATTTT.

This clonotype was seen a few times. The chain combines TRBV7-9 with TRBJ2-2; no firm D call. The V and J ends lost 2 bases and 4 bases respectively, with 8 bases between them. There are 14 residues in the CDR3. From germline, CDR1 is SEHNR and CDR2 FQNEAQ (reference sequence). In DNA, the CDR3 is TGTGCCAGCAGCTTACTGGGCGGCACCGGGGAGCTGTTTTTT. Translation: CASSLLGGTGELFF.

V is TRBV29-1 and J is TRBJ2-7; no clear D. The CDR3 is 15 residues long. From germline, CDR1 is SQVTM and CDR2 ANQGSEA. V was clipped by 1 base and J by 0 bases, with 13 bases between them. CDR3 DNA: TGCAGCGTTGAAGCGGCGGAGACAAGCTCCTACGAGCAGTACTTC. Translating it yields CSVEAAETSSYEQYF.

This clonotype was picked up a small number of times. V and J are TRBV20-1 and TRBJ1-1, with TRBD1 matching over 7 bases. CDR1 is DFQATT and CDR2 is SNEGSKA in the germline V gene (reference sequence). The CDR3 extends over 14 amino acids. Trimming took 1 base from V and 1 from J; bases not matched to a gene: 3. The CDR3 is CSARGGQTNTEAFF. CDR3 bases: TGCAGTGCTAGAGGGGGACAGACGAACACTGAAGCTTTCTTT.

V is TRBV7-2 and J is TRBJ2-7, with D possibly being TRBD1 (6 bases). The CDR3 loop spans 14 amino acids. Germline-derived CDR1 and CDR2 are SGHTA and FQGNSA. Trimming took off 2 bases at V and 2 bases at J, with 10 bases between the two ends. Here the CDR3 DNA reads TGTGCCAGCAGCTTATCCTGGACAGCCTACGAGCAGTACTTC. Translation gives CASSLSWTAYEQYF.

J is TRBJ2-1 and V is TRBV5-1; D is unclear. The CDR3 extends over 11 amino acids. The V gene's germline CDR1 is SGHRS and CDR2 YFSETQ. Between the trimmed V and J ends, which lost 0 bases and 10 bases, there was a span of 5 bases. The CDR3 DNA follows: TGCGCCAGCAGCTTGGAGGTGGAGCAGTTCTTC. Translating it yields CASSLEVEQFF. Full variable domain (rest looked up from reference TRBV5-1 and TRBJ2-1): KAGVTQTPRYLIKTRGQQVTLSCSPISGHRSVSWYQQTPGQGLQFLFEYFSETQRNKGNFPGRFSGRQFSNSRSEMNVSTLELGDSALYLCASSLEVEQFFGPGTRLTVL.

The rearrangement joins TRBV30 to TRBJ2-7; D ambiguous. This CDR3 region has 13 residues. The germline V gene encodes CDR1 GTSNPN and CDR2 SVGIG (reference sequence). With 1 base removed from V and 0 bases from J, the gap between germline ends came to 7 bases. Here the CDR3 reads CAWSEGFSYEQYF. The CDR3, as DNA: TGTGCCTGGAGTGAAGGGTTCTCCTACGAGCAGTACTTC.

The chain links TRBV5-1 to TRBJ1-2; TRBD1 might be the D (6 bases). The germline V gene encodes CDR1 SGHRS and CDR2 YFSETQ. V was pared by 4 bases and J by 1 base, with 11 bases between. The CDR3 is 14 residues long. CDR3 DNA: TGCGCCAGCAGCGAACCAGGGGTTAACTATGGCTACACCTTC. Translating it yields CASSEPGVNYGYTF.

This clonotype was observed a few times. The chain uses TRBV5-1 and TRBJ2-1, with 8 bases that match TRBD1. With 4 bases clipped from V and 7 bases from J, the junction kept 13 bases outside the gene matches. Germline values: CDR1 SGHRS, CDR2 YFSETQ. CDR3 length: 16 amino acids. The CDR3 DNA sequence: TGCGCCAGCAGCCCAGATCCGGACAGGGCGAGGAATGAGCAGTTCTTC. Translation gives CASSPDPDRARNEQFF.

The J gene is TRBJ1-6, the V gene TRBV28; D ambiguous. The V end was cut by 3 bases, the J end by 4 bases, with 7 bases between. This CDR3 region has 14 residues. Germline V gives CDR1 MDHEN, CDR2 SYDVKM. DNA for the CDR3: TGTGCCAGCAGTTTTCGACAATATAATTCACCCCTCCACTTT. Its translation: CASSFRQYNSPLHF.

This clonotype was detected only a few times. The chain links TRBV6-5 to TRBJ2-1; 7 bases match TRBD1. The J segment lost 4 bases and the V segment lost 1 base, leaving 7 bases of the junction unmatched. The length of the CDR3 is 16 residues. CDR1 MNHEY and CDR2 SVGAGI come from the germline V gene. The CDR3 sequence: CASSYFQGGAYNEQFF. The CDR3, as DNA: TGTGCCAGCAGTTACTTTCAAGGGGGCGCTTACAATGAGCAGTTCTTC.

The chain links TRBV27 to TRBJ1-5; 8 positions agree with TRBD1. V shed 7 bases, J shed 1 base, and the junction held 3 bases outside the gene matches. Germline-derived CDR1 and CDR2 are MNHEY and SMNVEV (reference sequence). This CDR3 is built from 14 residues. CDR3 region: CASKGQESNQPQHF. DNA for the CDR3: TGTGCCAGCAAGGGACAGGAAAGCAATCAGCCCCAGCATTTT.

The chain couples TRBV7-9 to TRBJ2-6; D unclear. Trimming stripped 7 bases from V and 2 bases from J, with 6 bases between. The CDR3 has 13 amino acids. The germline CDR1 and CDR2 sequences are SEHNR and FQNEAQ (reference sequence). Here the CDR3 reads CASTSAGANVLTF. The DNA for the CDR3 is TGTGCCAGCACCTCAGCTGGGGCCAACGTCCTGACTTTC.

V usage is TRBV4-1 and J usage is TRBJ2-7; D remains ambiguous. This CDR3 is 14 amino acids long. Germline V gene sequence: CDR1 MGHRA, CDR2 YSYEKL. The germline V and J ends were trimmed by 5 bases and 5 bases, with 16 bases remaining between them. CDR3 residues: CASSESFGLDEQYF. CDR3 coding DNA: TGCGCCAGCAGCGAAAGCTTCGGGTTGGACGAGCAGTACTTC.

The table lists this clonotype with a few counts. This chain connects TRBV4-2 to TRBJ2-5; 7 nucleotides line up with TRBD1. The CDR3 runs 16 residues. From germline, CDR1 is LGHNA and CDR2 YNFKEQ. Trimming cost V 0 bases and J 5 bases; bases outside gene matches: 9. CDR3 region: CASSQDPNRGMETQYF. The CDR3 coding sequence is TGTGCCAGCAGCCAAGATCCCAACAGGGGTATGGAGACCCAGTACTTC.

This rearrangement joins TRBV6-1 to TRBJ1-2; a possible D gene is TRBD1 (5 bases). The CDR3 sequence is 15 residues long. The V end was cut by 7 bases, the J end by 0 bases, with 15 bases between. CDR1 is MNHNS, CDR2 SASEGT, per germline. The CDR3 region is CASTDGATANYGYTF. In DNA, the CDR3 is TGTGCCAGCACCGACGGGGCAACAGCTAACTATGGCTACACCTTC.

The table lists this clonotype with many counts. The V gene is TRBV9, the J gene TRBJ1-2; D might be TRBD1 (6 bases). In germline, CDR1 is SGDLS, CDR2 YYNGEE. The CDR3 covers 13 residues. Trimming cost V 0 bases and J 6 bases, with 9 bases left between them. CDR3 sequence (DNA): TGTGCCAGCAGCGTAGAGGGGGAAGATGGCTACACCTTC. Its protein product is CASSVEGEDGYTF.

The DNA for the CDR3 is TGTGCCAGCAGCGTAGACTCGGGCGAGCAGTACTTC. As protein: CASSVDSGEQYF. V is TRBV9 and J is TRBJ2-7; D remains ambiguous. The V gene lost 0 bases and the J gene lost 6 bases, with 7 bases spanning the gap. The CDR3 consists of 12 residues. Per germline, CDR1 SGDLS and CDR2 YYNGEE. Based on the CDR3 plus reference TRBV9 and TRBJ2-7, the full variable domain is DSGVTQTPKHLITATGQRVTLRCSPRSGDLSVYWYQQSLDQGLQFLIQYYNGEERAKGNILERFSAQQFPDLHSELNLSSLELGDSALYFCASSVDSGEQYFGPGTRLTVT.

This clonotype was seen more than once but under ten times. This chain uses TRBV10-3 with TRBJ2-7; the D is unclear. Per germline, CDR1 ENHRY and CDR2 SYGVKD. The CDR3 spans 12 residues. V was shortened by 0 bases and J by 4 bases, with 4 bases between the two germline ends. The CDR3 here is CAISESQYEQYF. The CDR3 nucleotides read TGTGCCATCAGTGAGTCCCAGTACGAGCAGTACTTC.

The rearrangement links TRBV7-9 to TRBJ2-3; 9 bases are shared with TRBD1. V lost 5 bases, J lost 2 bases, and 11 bases stayed unmatched. Per germline, CDR1 SEHNR and CDR2 FQNEAQ (reference sequence). The CDR3 has 17 residues. CDR3 DNA sequence: TGTGCCAGCAGCGAACGCCGGATACAGGGGGCCACAGATACGCAGTATTTT. Its translation is CASSERRIQGATDTQYF.

The V gene is TRBV10-2, the J gene TRBJ2-1; D tentatively reads TRBD1 or TRBD2 (5 bases each). Germline CDR1 is WSHSY and CDR2 is SAAADI. The CDR3 is 14 residues long. V was clipped by 6 bases and J by 6 bases, with 15 bases between them. The CDR3 DNA reads as TGCGCCAGCAGGGGACCGGGCCGTCCCAATGAGCAGTTCTTC. Translated: CASRGPGRPNEQFF.

As concerns this clonotype: Being one base from a much bigger clone, this may be a read error. The genes are TRBV5-1 and TRBJ2-1, with 9 bases fitting TRBD2. The DNA end is more similar to TRBJ2-7, so the J call may be wrong. The CDR3 consists of 18 residues. Germline V gene lookup returns CDR1 SGHRS and CDR2 YFSETQ. CDR3 sequence reads: CASSSRLADPSSYNEQYF. The CDR3 DNA reads as TGCGCCAGCAGCTCAAGACTAGCGGATCCGAGCTCCTACAATGAGCAGTACTTC.

The gene calls are TRBV7-9 and TRBJ1-5; D gene uncertain. The V end was cut by 6 bases, the J end by 0 bases, with 12 bases between. The germline gives CDR1 SEHNR, CDR2 FQNEAQ (reference sequence). This CDR3 contains 15 residues. CDR3 DNA sequence: TGTGCCAGCAGAGACGGGTCCCTTAGCAATCAGCCCCAGCATTTT. The encoded protein is CASRDGSLSNQPQHF.

This sequence joins TRBV12-3 or TRBV12-4 and TRBJ2-3; TRBD1 matches 10 bases. The trim removed 6 bases at V and 5 bases at J, leaving 8 bases unmatched. The CDR3 runs to 15 residues. The CDR3: CASSLPTGGEDTQYF. In DNA form, the CDR3 reads TGTGCCAGCAGCCTCCCGACAGGGGGCGAAGATACGCAGTATTTT.

The V call is TRBV11-2, the J call TRBJ2-3, with D tentatively TRBD2 (5 bases). The germline CDR1 and CDR2 sequences are SGHAT and FQNNGV. V lost 0 bases, J lost 5 bases, and 12 bases lay in between. The CDR3 length is 15 residues. CDR3 DNA: TGTGCCAGCAGCTTAGAGGGAGCCCGGAGAGATACGCAGTATTTT. It yields the protein CASSLEGARRDTQYF.